This T cell receptor beta chain is from a study of blood T cell repertoires in COVID-19. Study-level background: Material from acute and convalescent COVID-19 was sourced from the United States, Italy and Spain.

This clone appeared once. Sequencing used immunoSEQ multiplex PCR; TCRdb keeps in-frame clones, though not all of them. The table shows around 700,000 clones, with 70% to 90% occurring only once. CDR1 and CDR2 from the germline V gene are LGHDT and YNNKEL (reference sequence). CDR3 length: 12 amino acids. With 8 bases removed from V and 9 bases from J, the gap between germline ends came to 14 bases. The genes are TRBV3-1 (or the pseudogene TRBV3-2) and TRBJ1-5; D is possibly TRBD1 (6 bases). The receptor comes from a woman between 18 and 30 years old with acute or convalescent COVID-19. Sequenced sample: peripheral blood. The CDR3 DNA follows: TGTGCCAGCTTTAAAGGGGGTCTGCCCCAGCATTTT. Translating it yields CASFKGGLPQHF.